This TCR beta chain derives from a study of CD8+ T cells in alopecia areata. Findings and limits, study-wide: Alopecia totalis/universalis scalp especially showed more expanded CD8+ clones than normal scalp. Sequencing of scalp samples also includes resident alphabeta T cells from normal skin.

Sorting separated CD4+ and CD8+ T cells out of PBMCs. Turning to this clone: The antigen remains unidentified.

Germline assignment: CDR1 MNHNS and CDR2 SASEGT. The CDR3 contains 13 residues. Between the trimmed V and J ends, which lost 4 bases and 3 bases, there was a span of 9 bases. Sequencing used cDNA as its template, made by extracting RNA and reverse transcribing it. This table comes from immunoSEQ multiplex PCR, and its TCRdb copy is limited to in-frame clones, with some not included. The sample contains about 200,000 clones, roughly 56% of which appear only once. The sequence was collected from a human donor in good health. Sequencing was carried out using CD8+ T cells sorted from blood. The chain employs TRBV6-1 and TRBJ1-2; possible D gene TRBD1, 5 bases. CDR3 DNA: TGTGCCAGCAGTGCCGGGACGGACTATGGCTACACCTTC. Protein: CASSAGTDYGYTF.